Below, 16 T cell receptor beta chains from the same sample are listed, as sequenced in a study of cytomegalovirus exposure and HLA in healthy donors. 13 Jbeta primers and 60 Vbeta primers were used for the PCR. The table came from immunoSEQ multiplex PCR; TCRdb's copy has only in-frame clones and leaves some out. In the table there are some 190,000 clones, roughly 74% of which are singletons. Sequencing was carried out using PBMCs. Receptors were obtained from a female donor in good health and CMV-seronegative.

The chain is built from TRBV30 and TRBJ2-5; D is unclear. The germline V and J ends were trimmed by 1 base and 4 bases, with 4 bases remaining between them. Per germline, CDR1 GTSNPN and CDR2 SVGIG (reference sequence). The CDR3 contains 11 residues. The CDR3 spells CAWSALETQYF. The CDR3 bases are TGTGCCTGGAGTGCCCTAGAGACCCAGTACTTC.

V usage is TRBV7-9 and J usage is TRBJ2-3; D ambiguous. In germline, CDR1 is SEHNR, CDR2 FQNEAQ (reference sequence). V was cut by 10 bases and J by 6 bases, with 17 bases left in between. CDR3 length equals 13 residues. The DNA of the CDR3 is TGTGCCACCCACCCCCCTCTTGCGGATACGCAGTATTTT. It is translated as CATHPPLADTQYF. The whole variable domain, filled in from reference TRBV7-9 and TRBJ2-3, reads DTGVSQNPRHKITKRGQNVTFRCDPISEHNRLYWYRQTLGQGPEFLTYFQNEAQLEKSRLLSDRFSAERPKGSFSTLEIQRTEQGDSAMYLCATHPPLADTQYFGPGTRLTVL.

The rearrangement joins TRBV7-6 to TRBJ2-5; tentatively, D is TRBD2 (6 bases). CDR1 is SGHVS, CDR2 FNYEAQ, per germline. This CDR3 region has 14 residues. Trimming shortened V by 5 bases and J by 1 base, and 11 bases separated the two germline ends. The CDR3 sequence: CASSKLGGQETQYF. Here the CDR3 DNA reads TGTGCCAGCAGCAAACTCGGGGGCCAAGAGACCCAGTACTTC.

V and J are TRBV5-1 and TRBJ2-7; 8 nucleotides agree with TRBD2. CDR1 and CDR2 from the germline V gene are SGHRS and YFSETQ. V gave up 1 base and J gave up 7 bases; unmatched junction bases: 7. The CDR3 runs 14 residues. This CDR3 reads CASSLREGPGEQYF. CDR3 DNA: TGCGCCAGCAGCTTGCGGGAGGGCCCGGGGGAGCAGTACTTC. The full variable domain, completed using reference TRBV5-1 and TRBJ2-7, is KAGVTQTPRYLIKTRGQQVTLSCSPISGHRSVSWYQQTPGQGLQFLFEYFSETQRNKGNFPGRFSGRQFSNSRSEMNVSTLELGDSALYLCASSLREGPGEQYFGPGTRLTVT.

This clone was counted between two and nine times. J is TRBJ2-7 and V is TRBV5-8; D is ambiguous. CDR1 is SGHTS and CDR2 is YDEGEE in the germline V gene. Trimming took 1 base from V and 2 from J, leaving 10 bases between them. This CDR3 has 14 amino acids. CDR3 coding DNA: TGTGCCAGCAGCTTGTGGCTTACGACCTACGAGCAGTACTTC. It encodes CASSLWLTTYEQYF.

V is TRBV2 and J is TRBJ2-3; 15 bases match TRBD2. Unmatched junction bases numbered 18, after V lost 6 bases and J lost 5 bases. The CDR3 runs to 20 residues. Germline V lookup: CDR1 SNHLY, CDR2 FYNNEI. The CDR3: CASSLGLAGGGWIFGDTQYF. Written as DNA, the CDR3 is TGTGCCAGCAGCCTGGGACTAGCGGGGGGAGGGTGGATTTTCGGAGATACGCAGTATTTT.

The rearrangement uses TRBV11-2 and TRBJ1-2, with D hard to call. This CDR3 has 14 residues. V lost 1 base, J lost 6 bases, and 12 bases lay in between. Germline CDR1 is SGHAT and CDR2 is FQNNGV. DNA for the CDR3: TGTGCCAGCAGCTTAGCAGAGAGGCGTCATGGCTACACCTTC. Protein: CASSLAERRHGYTF.

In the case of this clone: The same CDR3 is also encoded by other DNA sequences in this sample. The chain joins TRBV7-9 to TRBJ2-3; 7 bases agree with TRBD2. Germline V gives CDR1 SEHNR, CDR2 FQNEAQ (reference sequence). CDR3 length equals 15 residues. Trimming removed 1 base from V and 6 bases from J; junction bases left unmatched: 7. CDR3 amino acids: CASSLVAGGTDTQYF. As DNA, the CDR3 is TGTGCCAGCAGCTTAGTCGCCGGGGGGACTGATACGCAGTATTTT.

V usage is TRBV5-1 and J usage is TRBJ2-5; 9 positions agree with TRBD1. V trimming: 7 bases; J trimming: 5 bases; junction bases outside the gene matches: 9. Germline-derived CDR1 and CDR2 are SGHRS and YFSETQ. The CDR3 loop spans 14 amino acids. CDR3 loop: CASSNRGRGETQYF. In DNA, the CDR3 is TGCGCCAGCTCAAACAGGGGGCGTGGGGAGACCCAGTACTTC.

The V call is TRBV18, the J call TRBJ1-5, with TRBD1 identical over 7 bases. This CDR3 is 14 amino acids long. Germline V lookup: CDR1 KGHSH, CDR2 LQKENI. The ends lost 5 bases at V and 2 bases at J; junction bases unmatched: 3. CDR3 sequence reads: CASSTGAGNQPQHF. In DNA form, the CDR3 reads TGTGCCAGCTCAACAGGGGCAGGCAATCAGCCCCAGCATTTT. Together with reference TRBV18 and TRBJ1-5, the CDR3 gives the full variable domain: NAGVMQNPRHLVRRRGQEARLRCSPMKGHSHVYWYRQLPEEGLKFMVYLQKENIIDESGMPKERFSAEFPKEGPSILRIQQVVRGDSAAYFCASSTGAGNQPQHFGDGTRLSIL.

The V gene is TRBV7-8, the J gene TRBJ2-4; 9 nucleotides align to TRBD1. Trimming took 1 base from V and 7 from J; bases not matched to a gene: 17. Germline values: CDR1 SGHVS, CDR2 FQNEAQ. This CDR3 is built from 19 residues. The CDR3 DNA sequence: TGTGCCAGCAGCTTAGTTTTAGGCTTAACAGGGGGCGGCATGAACATTCAGTACTTC. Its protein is CASSLVLGLTGGGMNIQYF. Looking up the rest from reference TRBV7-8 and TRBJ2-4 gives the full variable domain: GAGVSQSPRYKVAKRGQDVALRCDPISGHVSLFWYQQALGQGPEFLTYFQNEAQLDKSGLPSDRFFAERPEGSVSTLKIQRTQQEDSAVYLCASSLVLGLTGGGMNIQYFGAGTRLSVL.

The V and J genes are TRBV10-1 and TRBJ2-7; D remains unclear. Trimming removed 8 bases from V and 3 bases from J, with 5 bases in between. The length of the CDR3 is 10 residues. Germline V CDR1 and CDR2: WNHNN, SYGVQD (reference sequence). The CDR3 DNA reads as TGCGCCAGCGGCCTCTACGAGCAGTACTTC. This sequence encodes CASGLYEQYF.

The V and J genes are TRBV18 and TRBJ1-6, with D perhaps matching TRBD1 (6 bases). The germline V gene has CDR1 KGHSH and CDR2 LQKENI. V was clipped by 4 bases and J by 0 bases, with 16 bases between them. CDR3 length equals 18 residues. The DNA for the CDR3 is TGTGCCAGCTCACGAACAGGGAATCCGAGCTCCTATAATTCACCCCTCCACTTT. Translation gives CASSRTGNPSSYNSPLHF. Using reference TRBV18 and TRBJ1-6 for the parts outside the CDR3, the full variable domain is NAGVMQNPRHLVRRRGQEARLRCSPMKGHSHVYWYRQLPEEGLKFMVYLQKENIIDESGMPKERFSAEFPKEGPSILRIQQVVRGDSAAYFCASSRTGNPSSYNSPLHFGNGTRLTVT.

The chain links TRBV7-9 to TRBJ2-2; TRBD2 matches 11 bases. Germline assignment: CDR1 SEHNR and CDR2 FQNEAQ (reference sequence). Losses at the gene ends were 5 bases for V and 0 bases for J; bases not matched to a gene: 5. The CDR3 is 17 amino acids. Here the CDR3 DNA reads TGTGCCAGCAGCGATAGCGGGGGGGGACCGAACACCGGGGAGCTGTTTTTT. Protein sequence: CASSDSGGGPNTGELFF.

The chain's CDR3 is CASSRREYGLYNEQFF. CDR3 bases: TGTGCCAGCAGCCGTCGTGAATATGGCCTCTACAATGAGCAGTTCTTC. This rearrangement joins TRBV28 to TRBJ2-1; D call uncertain. Germline V lookup: CDR1 MDHEN, CDR2 SYDVKM. Trimming removed 6 bases from V and 3 bases from J, with 18 bases in between. The CDR3 runs 16 residues. The full variable domain, in which reference TRBV28 and TRBJ2-1 provide the parts outside the CDR3, is DVKVTQSSRYLVKRTGEKVFLECVQDMDHENMFWYRQDPGLGLRLIYFSYDVKMKEKGDIPEGYSVSREKKERFSLILESASTNQTSMYLCASSRREYGLYNEQFFGPGTRLTVL.

CDR3 sequence: CASSLWETGELFF. The CDR3 nucleotides are TGTGCCAGCAGTTTATGGGAGACCGGGGAGCTGTTTTTT. This sequence joins TRBV27 and TRBJ2-2; D might be TRBD2 (5 bases). Germline CDR1 and CDR2: MNHEY and SMNVEV (reference sequence). This CDR3 spans 13 amino acids. V shed 1 base and J shed 5 bases, with 5 bases lying between them.